The rows below give T cell receptor beta chains drawn from one sample of a study of beta chain features in type 1 diabetes. TCRdb's copy holds only in-frame clones and misses some; the assay was immunoSEQ multiplex PCR. This sample has some 200,000 clones, with more than 15% found just once. The sample comprised naive CD4+ T cells from blood. The receptors stem from a man younger than 40 with type 1 diabetes. CDR3s include the opening cysteine and the closing phenylalanine or tryptophan. A D gene is named only where the DNA matches it firmly. The size entry is marked missing in some rows and otherwise reads once, few, many or a size class.

TRBJ2-7 | few | TRBV20-1 | NA | CSARDEQYF | TGCAGTGCTAGGGACGAGCAGTACTTC
TRBJ1-1 | few | TRBV25-1 | TRBD1 | CASIRQGAPGTEAFF | TGTGCCAGCATCAGACAGGGGGCGCCGGGCACTGAAGCTTTCTTT
TRBJ2-7 | NA | TRBV7-2 | NA | CASSIGQISYEQYF | TGTGCCAGCAGCATTGGACAGATCTCCTACGAGCAGTACTTC
TRBJ2-1 | NA | TRBV19 | TRBD1 | CASSIRQGAGNEQFF | TGTGCCAGTAGTATCAGACAGGGGGCAGGAAATGAGCAGTTCTTC
TRBJ2-7 | NA | TRBV29-1 | NA | CSGLNRGEQYF | TGCAGCGGTCTTAACCGGGGGGAGCAGTACTTC
TRBJ2-5 | NA | TRBV29-1 | NA | CSLNQGGGETQYF | TGCAGCCTCAACCAGGGCGGTGGCGAGACCCAGTACTTC
TRBJ1-4 | NA | TRBV5-4 | TRBD1 | CASSTGQGNEKLFF | TGTGCCAGCTCCACGGGACAGGGTAATGAAAAACTGTTTTTT
TRBJ2-5 | few | TRBV29-1 | NA | CSVVGGEETQYF | TGCAGCGTTGTTGGGGGCGAGGAGACCCAGTACTTC
TRBJ2-3 | NA | TRBV2 | NA | CASGSAGMSTDTQYF | TGTGCCAGCGGCTCGGCGGGAATGAGCACAGATACGCAGTATTTT
TRBJ2-1 | few | TRBV18 | TRBD1 | CASSPDRSLNEQFF | TGTGCCAGCTCACCGGACAGGTCATTAAATGAGCAGTTCTTC
TRBJ2-6 | few | TRBV5-1 | TRBD1 | CASSLQGAQGANVLTF | TGCGCCAGCAGCTTACAGGGGGCGCAAGGGGCCAACGTCCTGACTTTC
TRBJ2-5 | few | TRBV29-1 | NA | CSVERADQETQYF | TGCAGCGTTGAAAGGGCAGACCAAGAGACCCAGTACTTC
TRBJ2-7 | NA | TRBV9 | TRBD2 | CASSARLAGDDEQYF | TGTGCCAGCAGCGCCCGACTAGCGGGAGATGACGAGCAGTACTTC
TRBJ2-1 | NA | TRBV9 | NA | CASSVRSGQSSYNEQFF | TGTGCCAGCAGCGTCCGAAGCGGACAAAGCTCCTACAATGAGCAGTTCTTC
TRBJ2-3 | NA | TRBV29-1 | NA | CSVQPADLSTDTQYF | TGCAGCGTTCAACCGGCAGACCTTAGCACAGATACGCAGTATTTT
TRBJ2-7 | NA | TRBV28 | TRBD2 | CASSSLAEPSGFLYEQYF | TGTGCCAGCAGTTCTCTAGCGGAACCTTCCGGGTTCCTCTACGAGCAGTACTTC
TRBJ1-1 | few | TRBV2 | NA | CASRDQPNTEAFF | TGTGCCAGCAGGGACCAACCGAACACTGAAGCTTTCTTT
TRBJ2-1 | few | TRBV5-1 | TRBD1 | CASSLAGQGRNNEQFF | TGCGCCAGCAGCTTGGCGGGACAGGGTAGGAACAATGAGCAGTTCTTC
TRBJ2-1 | few | TRBV20-1 | NA | CSALGNEQFF | TGCAGTGCCCTTGGGAATGAGCAGTTCTTC